This TCR beta chain was sequenced during a study of shared clonotypes between healthy human individuals. Broader study findings: Among the subsets, naive ones generally showed larger estimated richness than memory ones. Few donors limited the genetic and exposure-history diversity represented.

Here immunoSEQ multiplex PCR was the method, and the copy in TCRdb shows in-frame clones only, minus some. This repertoire shows 1,500,000 or so clones, around 95% found once; its top ten account for about 1%. Worth noting for this clone: What it binds is not known.

CDR3 length: 15 residues. Trimming took off 2 bases at V and 6 bases at J, with 14 bases between the two ends. CDR1 is MNHNY and CDR2 is SVGAGI in the germline V gene (reference sequence). Sequenced sample: naive CD4+ T cells sorted from blood. Regarding subset: CD45RA+ positively selected. The chain employs TRBV6-6 and TRBJ1-5; D uncertain. The TCR originated in a man aged 25-45 years in good health. CDR3 coding DNA: TGTGCCAGCAGTTACGCGGACGGATTTGGTCAGCCCCAGCATTTT. Translation gives CASSYADGFGQPQHF.